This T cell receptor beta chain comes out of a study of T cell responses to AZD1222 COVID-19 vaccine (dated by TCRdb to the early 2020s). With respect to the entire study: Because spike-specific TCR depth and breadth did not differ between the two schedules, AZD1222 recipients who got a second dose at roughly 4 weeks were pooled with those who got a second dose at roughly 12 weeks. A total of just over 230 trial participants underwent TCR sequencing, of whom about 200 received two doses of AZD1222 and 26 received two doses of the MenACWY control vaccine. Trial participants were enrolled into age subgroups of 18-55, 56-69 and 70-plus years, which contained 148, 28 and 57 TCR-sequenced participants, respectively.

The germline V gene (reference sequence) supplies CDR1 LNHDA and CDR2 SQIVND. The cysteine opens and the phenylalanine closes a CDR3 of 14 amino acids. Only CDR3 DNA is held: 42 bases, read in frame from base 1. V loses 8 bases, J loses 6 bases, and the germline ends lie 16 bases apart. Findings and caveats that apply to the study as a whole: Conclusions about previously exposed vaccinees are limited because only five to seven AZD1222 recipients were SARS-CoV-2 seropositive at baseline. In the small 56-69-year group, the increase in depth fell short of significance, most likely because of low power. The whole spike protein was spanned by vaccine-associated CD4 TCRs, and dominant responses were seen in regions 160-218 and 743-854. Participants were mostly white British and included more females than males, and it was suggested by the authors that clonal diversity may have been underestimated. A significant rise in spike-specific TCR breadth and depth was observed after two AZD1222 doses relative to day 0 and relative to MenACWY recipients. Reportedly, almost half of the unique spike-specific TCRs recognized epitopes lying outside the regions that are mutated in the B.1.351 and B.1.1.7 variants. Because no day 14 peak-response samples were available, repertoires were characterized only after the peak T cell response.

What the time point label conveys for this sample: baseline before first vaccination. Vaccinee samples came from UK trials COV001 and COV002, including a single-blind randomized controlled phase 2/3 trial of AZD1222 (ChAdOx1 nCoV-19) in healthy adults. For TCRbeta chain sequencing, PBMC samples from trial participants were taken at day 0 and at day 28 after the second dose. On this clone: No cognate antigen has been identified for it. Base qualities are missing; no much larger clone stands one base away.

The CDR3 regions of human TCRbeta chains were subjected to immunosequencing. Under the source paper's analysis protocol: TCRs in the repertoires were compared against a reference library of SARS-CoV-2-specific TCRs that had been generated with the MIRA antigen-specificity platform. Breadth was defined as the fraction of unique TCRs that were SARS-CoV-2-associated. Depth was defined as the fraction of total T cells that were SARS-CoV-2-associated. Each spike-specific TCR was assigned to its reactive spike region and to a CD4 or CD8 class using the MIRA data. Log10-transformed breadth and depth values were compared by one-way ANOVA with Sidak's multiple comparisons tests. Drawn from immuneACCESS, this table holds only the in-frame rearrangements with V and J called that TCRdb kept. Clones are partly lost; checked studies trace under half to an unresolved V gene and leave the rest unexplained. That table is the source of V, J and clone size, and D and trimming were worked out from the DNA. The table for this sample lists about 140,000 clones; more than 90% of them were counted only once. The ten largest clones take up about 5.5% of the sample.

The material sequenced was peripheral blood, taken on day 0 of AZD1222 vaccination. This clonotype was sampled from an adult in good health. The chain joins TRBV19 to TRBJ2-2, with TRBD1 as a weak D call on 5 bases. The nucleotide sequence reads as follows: TGTGCCAGTGCCCTCAACAGGCTTCCCGGGGAGCTGTTTTTT. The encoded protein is CASALNRLPGELFF.